This T cell receptor (beta chain) was obtained from a study of memory CD4+ T cells and cytomegalovirus serostatus. The sort gate was single viable CD3+CD4+CD8-CD45RO+ cells for memory CD4+ T cells. Serum IgG to CMV pp150, pp28, p38 and p52 defined serostatus. Total CD4+ T cells were enriched by CD4 positive selection. In the authors' workflow: Out-of-frame sequences were removed, leaving 2,204,828 distinct TCRbeta sequences. Using immunoSEQ multiplex PCR, the repertoire was profiled, and TCRdb retains in-frame clones only, with some absent. V, J and clone size are those of that table, while D and trimming were read from the DNA. The sample lists roughly 50,000 clones; more than 65% were seen once. Study findings and constraints: Each of fewer than 80 CMV-associated TCRbeta sequences occurred in one to five individuals.

About this clone: The target antigen is unknown.

The CDR3 covers 15 residues. Germline V CDR1 and CDR2: SGHRS, YFSETQ. With 3 bases removed from V and 0 bases from J, the gap between germline ends came to 12 bases. This clonotype originated in an adult in good health and CMV-seronegative. Some clones in this sample may be carry-over from other donors' samples. The sample comprised memory CD4+ T cells from blood. The chain is built from TRBV5-1 and TRBJ1-1; TRBD1 is a possible D gene (6 bases). CDR3: CASSSTTGMNTEAFF. The CDR3 coding sequence is TGCGCCAGCAGCTCTACCACAGGGATGAACACTGAAGCTTTCTTT.